These 24 T cell receptor beta chains were all obtained from the same sample, sequenced in a study of blood T cell repertoires in COVID-19. Only in-frame clones appear in the TCRdb table, and some are missing; sequencing was by immunoSEQ multiplex PCR. The sample comprises approximately 300,000 clones, 85% to 95% of which are singletons, and around 4.2% rests with the top ten. Sample: PBMCs or T cells enriched from blood (not recorded which). The origin of the receptors is a woman between 25 and 40 years old who had been exposed to COVID-19.

This clone was detected once. This chain uses TRBV6-5 with TRBJ2-3; 7 nucleotides align to TRBD2. CDR1 is MNHEY, CDR2 SVGAGI, per germline. This CDR3 comprises 14 residues. After removal of 8 bases from V and 2 bases from J, the junction contained 7 bases not matched to a gene. CDR3 protein: CASGGRDYTDTQYF. The CDR3 region has the DNA TGTGCCAGCGGGGGGAGGGATTACACAGATACGCAGTATTTT.

This chain connects TRBV5-1 to TRBJ1-4, with D unclear. Germline V lookup: CDR1 SGHRS, CDR2 YFSETQ. The V end was cut by 4 bases, the J end by 0 bases, with 7 bases between. This CDR3 has 14 amino acids. The CDR3 nucleotides read TGCGCCAGCAGCGACAAGGCAACTAATGAAAAACTGTTTTTT. It translates to CASSDKATNEKLFF. The full variable domain, its missing parts supplied by reference TRBV5-1 and TRBJ1-4, is KAGVTQTPRYLIKTRGQQVTLSCSPISGHRSVSWYQQTPGQGLQFLFEYFSETQRNKGNFPGRFSGRQFSNSRSEMNVSTLELGDSALYLCASSDKATNEKLFFGSGTQLSVL.

The genes are TRBV9 and TRBJ2-7; 8 positions agree with TRBD1. The CDR3 totals 14 residues. Germline lookup yields CDR1 SGDLS and CDR2 YYNGEE. V shed 3 bases and J 1 base; nucleotides not matched to a gene: 3. The DNA for the CDR3 is TGTGCCAGCAGCGCCCGGGACAGGTCCTACGAGCAGTACTTC. Translating gives CASSARDRSYEQYF.

The V and J genes are TRBV15 and TRBJ1-1; no clear D. The length of the CDR3 is 16 residues. The germline V gene encodes CDR1 LNHNV and CDR2 YYDKDF (reference sequence). V lost 6 bases to trimming and J lost 1 base, with 18 bases between them. The CDR3 DNA sequence: TGTGCCACCAGACCAAGATGGGGTGAGGGGAACACTGAAGCTTTCTTT. The encoded protein is CATRPRWGEGNTEAFF.

The chain employs TRBV3-1 (or the pseudogene TRBV3-2) and TRBJ1-2, with 11 bases matching TRBD1. V lost 3 bases and J lost 6; bases outside the gene matches: 6. CDR3 length equals 15 residues. CDR1 is LGHDT and CDR2 is YNNKEL in the germline V gene (reference sequence). CDR3 sequence reads: CASSHTDRGRNGYTF. Written as DNA, the CDR3 is TGTGCCAGCAGCCACACGGACAGGGGGCGGAATGGCTACACCTTC.

V usage is TRBV12-3 or TRBV12-4 and J usage is TRBJ2-7; D gene ambiguous. CDR3 length: 13 amino acids. With 6 bases removed from V and 4 bases from J, the gap between germline ends came to 13 bases. Here the CDR3 DNA reads TGTGCCAGCAGCCAGGTAGGCCCATACGAGCAGTACTTC. This translates into CASSQVGPYEQYF.

This clone has just one count. This sample also contains other DNA sequences that code for the same CDR3. V is TRBV6-2 or TRBV6-3 and J is TRBJ1-2; 7 nucleotides match TRBD1. This CDR3 has 13 residues. Germline-derived CDR1 and CDR2 are MNHEY and SVGEGT. After removal of 5 bases from V and 8 bases from J, the junction contained 8 bases not matched to a gene. The CDR3 nucleotides are TGTGCCAGCAGTCCCCTCCAGGGGGGAGGCTACACCTTC. Translated, it gives CASSPLQGGGYTF.

CDR3 sequence (DNA): TGTGCCAGCTCACCCAACCAGGGGAGTCGGACTGAAGCTTTCTTT. Protein: CASSPNQGSRTEAFF. V usage is TRBV18 and J usage is TRBJ1-1; possible D gene TRBD1, 6 bases. The CDR3 sequence is 15 residues long. From germline, CDR1 is KGHSH and CDR2 LQKENI. V lost 3 bases, J lost 5 bases, and 16 bases lay in between.

The chain carries TRBV9 and TRBJ2-7; 7 nucleotides match TRBD1. Germline CDR1 SGDLS, CDR2 YYNGEE. V lost 4 bases to trimming and J lost 6 bases; unmatched junction nucleotides: 19. This CDR3 contains 17 residues. The CDR3 here is CASSPLRTGRIGSEQYF. CDR3 sequence (DNA): TGTGCCAGCAGCCCGTTAAGGACAGGTCGTATCGGCAGCGAGCAGTACTTC. Full variable domain (rest looked up from reference TRBV9 and TRBJ2-7): DSGVTQTPKHLITATGQRVTLRCSPRSGDLSVYWYQQSLDQGLQFLIQYYNGEERAKGNILERFSAQQFPDLHSELNLSSLELGDSALYFCASSPLRTGRIGSEQYFGPGTRLTVT.

This chain uses TRBV7-6 with TRBJ1-2; 11 nucleotides match TRBD1. J lost 7 bases, V lost 4 bases, and 8 bases had no gene match. This CDR3 has 15 amino acids. Germline V gene sequence: CDR1 SGHVS, CDR2 FNYEAQ. DNA of the CDR3: TGTGCCAGCAGCTCGAGCCGGACAGGGGGCGGTGGCTACACCTTC. The encoded protein is CASSSSRTGGGGYTF.

The chain links TRBV7-2 to TRBJ2-3; tentative D call: TRBD2 (7 bases). Trimming cost V 0 bases and J 1 base, with 11 bases left between them. The CDR3 has 16 residues. Germline CDR1 SGHTA, CDR2 FQGNSA. CDR3 bases: TGTGCCAGCAGCTTAGCGGGGGGGCGGGGCACAGATACGCAGTATTTT. It translates to CASSLAGGRGTDTQYF.

The V and J genes are TRBV21-1 and TRBJ2-4; TRBD2, the D gene given by the table, was not confirmed from the DNA. TRBV21-1 is a listed pseudogene. The CDR3 consists of 16 residues. CDR3 DNA sequence: TGTGCCAGCAGCAAAGTCTCAGTAGGGAGGAAAAACATTCAGTACTTC. Amino acids: CASSKVSVGRKNIQYF.

A few counts support this clone. This chain uses TRBV28 with TRBJ1-6; tentative D call: TRBD1 (5 bases). Trimming took 7 bases from V and 0 from J, leaving 10 bases between them. Germline assignment: CDR1 MDHEN and CDR2 SYDVKM. The CDR3 has 15 residues. Here the CDR3 DNA reads TGTGCCAGCAAGGAGGGGAGCTCCTATAATTCACCCCTCCACTTT. It codes for CASKEGSSYNSPLHF. The full variable domain, rest sourced from reference TRBV28 and TRBJ1-6, is DVKVTQSSRYLVKRTGEKVFLECVQDMDHENMFWYRQDPGLGLRLIYFSYDVKMKEKGDIPEGYSVSREKKERFSLILESASTNQTSMYLCASKEGSSYNSPLHFGNGTRLTVT.

This clone was recorded once. This rearrangement joins TRBV18 to TRBJ1-6; D is undetermined. V dropped 2 bases and J dropped 6 bases, with 11 bases sitting between them. The germline V gene encodes CDR1 KGHSH and CDR2 LQKENI. This CDR3 has 15 amino acids. The CDR3 bases are TGTGCCAGCTCACCAGGCAGTGCCCGTAATTCACCCCTCCACTTT. Its protein is CASSPGSARNSPLHF.

J is TRBJ2-2 and V is TRBV4-2; D possibly corresponds to TRBD1 (6 bases). The CDR3 covers 17 residues. Per germline, CDR1 LGHNA and CDR2 YNFKEQ. Trimming removed 1 base from V and 3 bases from J, with 15 bases in between. CDR3 sequence: CASSQVRGGSDTGELFF. CDR3 coding DNA: TGTGCCAGCAGCCAAGTTCGAGGGGGATCGGACACCGGGGAGCTGTTTTTT.

The genes are TRBV27 and TRBJ2-3, with D possibly TRBD2 on 6 matching bases. Per germline, CDR1 MNHEY and CDR2 SMNVEV (reference sequence). V lost 1 base and J lost 1, with 9 bases in between. The CDR3 totals 15 residues. CDR3 sequence: CASSLWSGGTDTQYF. CDR3 nucleotide sequence: TGTGCCAGCAGTTTATGGTCGGGGGGCACAGATACGCAGTATTTT.

The rearrangement joins TRBV6-6 to TRBJ1-1; D is undetermined. CDR1 is MNHNY, CDR2 SVGAGI, per germline (reference sequence). The CDR3 has 12 residues. V was cut by 5 bases and J by 0 bases, with 4 bases left in between. DNA for the CDR3: TGTGCCAGCAGTCCAGTGAACACTGAAGCTTTCTTT. Translating it yields CASSPVNTEAFF.

CDR3 DNA: TGTGCCAGCAGTTACGGACAGGGACCAAATCAGCCCCAGCATTTT. This gives the protein CASSYGQGPNQPQHF. The chain links TRBV6-6 to TRBJ1-5, with 8 bases identical to TRBD1. V trimming: 2 bases; J trimming: 4 bases; junction bases outside the gene matches: 4. The CDR3 is 15 amino acids. Germline CDR1 reads MNHNY; CDR2 reads SVGAGI (reference sequence).

The chain joins TRBV7-2 to TRBJ2-5, with TRBD2 as a possible D gene (5 bases). Germline V gene data show CDR1 as SGHTA and CDR2 as FQGNSA. The V and J ends lost 2 bases and 5 bases respectively, with 12 bases between them. The CDR3 extends over 14 amino acids. The CDR3: CASSLMASRETQYF. The CDR3 DNA reads TGTGCCAGCAGCTTAATGGCTAGCAGGGAGACCCAGTACTTC.

The V gene is TRBV18, the J gene TRBJ1-2; D uncertain. Trimming took off 2 bases at V and 0 bases at J, with 13 bases between the two ends. Looked up from germline, CDR1 is KGHSH and CDR2 is LQKENI. This CDR3 region has 16 residues. CDR3 protein: CASSPRAPTTNYGYTF. CDR3 sequence (DNA): TGTGCCAGCTCACCAAGAGCCCCGACTACTAACTATGGCTACACCTTC.

The CDR3 sequence: CASSLRLADYSNQPQHF. CDR3 DNA sequence: TGTGCCAGCAGCTTAAGGTTGGCAGATTATAGCAATCAGCCCCAGCATTTT. This rearrangement joins TRBV7-3 to TRBJ1-5; D ambiguous. This CDR3 region has 17 residues. The ends were cut back, 1 base at V and 0 bases at J, with 13 bases in the middle. Looked up from germline, CDR1 is SGHTA and CDR2 is FQGTGA.

The chain employs TRBV5-4 and TRBJ1-4; possible D gene TRBD1, 6 bases. Per germline, CDR1 SGHNT and CDR2 YYREEE (reference sequence). CDR3 length: 17 residues. V lost 1 base and J lost 0, with 13 bases in between. The DNA for the CDR3 is TGTGCCAGCAGCTTGACAGGGAGGGGTGCAACTAATGAAAAACTGTTTTTT. This sequence encodes CASSLTGRGATNEKLFF.

This sequence joins TRBV19 and TRBJ2-1; the match to TRBD1 covers 7 bases. The J segment lost 4 bases and the V segment lost 9 bases, leaving 15 bases of the junction unmatched. Looked up from germline, CDR1 is LNHDA and CDR2 is SQIVND (reference sequence). This CDR3 spans 16 amino acids. CDR3 sequence reads: CASSSWPRGPYNEQFF. CDR3 DNA sequence: TGTGCCAGCTCAAGTTGGCCGAGGGGGCCTTACAATGAGCAGTTCTTC.

Only one count was recorded for this clone. This chain links TRBV7-2 with TRBJ1-6; 10 bases are shared with TRBD1. V shed 5 bases, J shed 10 bases, and the junction held 8 bases outside the gene matches. Germline assignment: CDR1 SGHTA and CDR2 FQGNSA. The CDR3 loop spans 15 amino acids. CDR3 loop: CASSVGQGVYSPLHF. CDR3 DNA: TGTGCCAGCAGCGTCGGACAGGGGGTGTACTCACCCCTCCACTTT.